This T cell receptor (beta chain) was obtained from a study of blood T cell repertoires in COVID-19. Study-wide context: PBMCs, B-cell-depleted T cells, or T cells provided the cDNA or gDNA that made up the material.

TCRdb's table, derived via immunoSEQ multiplex PCR, lists solely in-frame clones and lacks some. The data hold some 250,000 clones, with roughly 93% observed a single time. The V gene end was trimmed by 3 bases and the J gene end by 1 base; junction bases not matched to a gene: 7. Germline values: CDR1 SGDLS, CDR2 YYNGEE. The CDR3 totals 16 residues. Participants' reported clinical history set cohort assignment. The receptor's source is a woman between 40 and 50 years old with acute COVID-19. The rearrangement joins TRBV9 to TRBJ2-7; 10 nucleotides align to TRBD1. Source material: PBMCs or T cells enriched from blood (not recorded which). The CDR3 reads CASSGRPGQGSYEQYF. The CDR3 region has the DNA TGTGCCAGCAGCGGCAGACCGGGACAGGGGTCCTACGAGCAGTACTTC.